This is a list of T cell receptor beta chains from one sample in a study of T cell changes during pregnancy in multiple sclerosis. The table came from immunoSEQ multiplex PCR; TCRdb's copy has only in-frame clones and leaves some out. The table records some 80,000 clones, roughly 90% of them present only once. The sample consisted of peripheral blood, taken in the first trimester of pregnancy. All receptors derive from a female donor in good health, enrolled as a control in a pregnancy study. The conserved cysteine and the conserved F or W are not part of the CDR3 here. D genes are given only for firm matches.

NA	TRBV27	ASSLTANYGYT
NA	TRBV2	ASRYMPNQPQH
NA	TRBV28	ASSSYAGVQDYGYT
TRBD2	TRBV30	AWSIASGSTDEQY
NA	TRBV7-2	ASSRGPIDSYNEQF
TRBD1	TRBV19	ASTPGQGHQPQH
NA	TRBV9	ASSVANTQY
NA	TRBV7-2	ASSLALAVPSPLH
TRBD1	TRBV10-3	AIRPGQGAYEQY
NA	TRBV5-5	ASSSIGSYEQY
NA	TRBV29-1	SAERDGTFSTYGYT
NA	TRBV7-8	ASSLSRGANEKLF
TRBD1	TRBV10-2	ASSSTGPGELF
NA	TRBV25-1	ASSRRTVSTEAF
TRBD2	TRBV7-2	ASSLGGGRIYEQY
NA	TRBV7-2	ASSLAGPRNTGELF
NA	TRBV29-1	SVSDRPMNTEAF
NA	TRBV9	ASSPEGRLGNQPQH
TRBD1	TRBV18	ASSPRDRASPLH
TRBD2	TRBV7-9	ASSLVGTSGIQITYEQY
TRBD1	TRBV5-1	ASSLGQGPSSGNTIY